This passage covers 15 T cell receptor beta chains from one sample sequenced in a study of vaccination and CD4 T cells after COVID-19. Treatment: approximately 9-day PBMC culture with coronavirus spike peptide pools or control peptides (ViraFEST assay). Sequenced with the Oncomine TCR Beta short-read assay was DNA taken from cultured CD4+ T cells. Using its own MiXCR run on the PCR reads, TCRdb lists one record per CDR3 protein. Of 15,000 to 20,000 distinct CDR3 sequences in the sample, about 40% were seen once. These TCRs' antigens remain unknown. The material was CD4+ T cells from blood, cultured in vitro, obtained before SARS-CoV-2 vaccination. Every receptor here comes from a human donor who received a COVID-19 vaccine.

The rearrangement uses TRBV24-1 and TRBJ1-5; D is unclear. V lost 4 bases to trimming and J lost 7 bases, with 7 bases between them. Germline V gene lookup returns CDR1 KGHDR and CDR2 SFDVKD. This CDR3 spans 12 amino acids. The CDR3 coding sequence is TGTGCCACCAGTGAAACAGAACAGCCCCAGCATTTT. It encodes CATSETEQPQHF.

The CDR3 DNA reads as TGTGCCACCAGTGCCGCCCCAAAGACAGGGTATTGGAATGAGCAGTTCTTC. This translates into CATSAAPKTGYWNEQFF. V gene TRBV24-1 combines with J gene TRBJ2-1; 7 bases map to TRBD1. This CDR3 has 17 residues. Germline CDR1 KGHDR, CDR2 SFDVKD. Trimming at V came to 5 bases and at J to 7 bases, leaving 16 bases not matched to a gene.

This chain connects TRBV18 to TRBJ1-5; 10 bases match TRBD1. The CDR3 runs 16 residues. With 4 bases clipped from V and 5 bases from J, the junction kept 8 bases outside the gene matches. Germline-derived CDR1 and CDR2 are KGHSH and LQKENI. Here the CDR3 reads CASSRSDRGPDQPQHF. Written as DNA, the CDR3 is TGTGCCAGCTCACGGAGTGACAGGGGGCCGGATCAGCCCCAGCATTTT.

The chain employs TRBV5-5 and TRBJ1-2, with a tentative D call TRBD1 (6 bases). Germline V gene data show CDR1 as SGHKS and CDR2 as YYEKEE (reference sequence). V lost 0 bases, J lost 8 bases, and 11 bases lay in between. This CDR3 has 13 residues. DNA of the CDR3: TGTGCCAGCAGCTTGGGGGCAGGGGAAGGCTACACCTTC. Translation: CASSLGAGEGYTF. Drawing the rest from reference TRBV5-5 and TRBJ1-2, the complete variable domain is DAGVTQSPTHLIKTRGQQVTLRCSPISGHKSVSWYQQVLGQGPQFIFQYYEKEERGRGNFPDRFSARQFPNYSSELNVNALLLGDSALYLCASSLGAGEGYTFGSGTRLTVV.

This chain connects TRBV12-3 or TRBV12-4 to TRBJ2-7; the D gene is possibly TRBD2 (6 bases). Trimming shortened V by 3 bases and J by 5 bases, and 14 bases separated the two germline ends. The CDR3 has 14 amino acids. CDR3 region: CASSFRGIRNEQYF. In DNA form, the CDR3 reads TGTGCCAGCAGTTTTCGGGGGATCAGGAACGAGCAGTACTTC.

In this sample, this clonotype turned up once. CDR3 bases: TGTGCCATCAGCCCGTCGATGAGTAGCGGGGCCCCCACAGATACGCAGTATTTT. This encodes CAISPSMSSGAPTDTQYF. The chain recombines TRBV10-3 with TRBJ2-3; 8 positions agree with TRBD2. This CDR3 region has 18 residues. Trimming cost V 6 bases and J 2 bases; bases outside gene matches: 16. Germline loops: CDR1 ENHRY, CDR2 SYGVKD.

By share, this clonotype counts as hyperexpanded. The chain recombines TRBV12-3 or TRBV12-4 with TRBJ1-1; tentatively, D is TRBD1 (5 bases). The CDR3 spans 11 residues. Trimming left V 6 bases short and J 10 bases short, with 12 bases between. The CDR3 spells CASSNRYPAFF. CDR3 coding DNA: TGTGCCAGCAGCAACAGGTATCCAGCTTTCTTT.

The chain couples TRBV5-4 to TRBJ2-7; TRBD2 aligns across 8 bases. The length of the CDR3 is 13 residues. Unmatched junction bases numbered 0, after V lost 2 bases and J lost 2 bases. Germline-derived CDR1 and CDR2 are SGHNT and YYREEE (reference sequence). The DNA for the CDR3 is TGTGCCAGCAGCTTCGGGGGGGCCTACGAGCAGTACTTC. It is translated as CASSFGGAYEQYF.

The chain uses TRBV24-1 and TRBJ2-1; 7 bases fit TRBD1. Unmatched junction bases numbered 3, after V lost 4 bases and J lost 4 bases. The CDR3 length is 14 residues. Germline assignment: CDR1 KGHDR and CDR2 SFDVKD. The CDR3 bases are TGTGCCACCAGTGACTCGGACAGGTACAATGAGCAGTTCTTC. As protein: CATSDSDRYNEQFF.

A few counts support this clonotype. V and J are TRBV7-9 and TRBJ1-5; 9 bases match TRBD1. The J segment lost 4 bases and the V segment lost 0 bases, leaving 4 bases of the junction unmatched. Per the germline V gene, CDR1 is SEHNR and CDR2 is FQNEAQ (reference sequence). The CDR3 consists of 16 residues. CDR3 bases: TGTGCCAGCAGCTTAGCGGCGGGGACAGGGAATCAGCCCCAGCATTTT. Translated: CASSLAAGTGNQPQHF.

This rearrangement joins TRBV11-2 to TRBJ1-6; D is unresolved. The CDR3 totals 17 residues. V lost 6 bases and J lost 7, with 22 bases in between. CDR1 is SGHAT and CDR2 is FQNNGV in the germline V gene. The CDR3 DNA reads TGTGCCAGCAGGGCCTTGGGCCTTTCTACGGGGAATTCACCCCTCCACTTT. It specifies CASRALGLSTGNSPLHF. Variable domain in full (rest from reference TRBV11-2 and TRBJ1-6): EAGVAQSPRYKIIEKRQSVAFWCNPISGHATLYWYQQILGQGPKLLIQFQNNGVVDDSQLPKDRFSAERLKGVDSTLKIQPAKLEDSAVYLCASRALGLSTGNSPLHFGNGTRLTVT.

This clonotype was seen more than once but under ten times. This chain connects TRBV6-5 to TRBJ1-2, with D hard to call. The CDR3 contains 16 residues. Trimming stripped 2 bases from V and 3 bases from J, with 16 bases between. Germline lookup yields CDR1 MNHEY and CDR2 SVGAGI. CDR3: CASSYVNRMGHYGYTF. In DNA, the CDR3 is TGTGCCAGCAGTTACGTCAACCGTATGGGTCACTATGGCTACACCTTC.

This clonotype was detected a few times. This chain uses TRBV6-1 with TRBJ2-7; 12 bases line up with TRBD2. V dropped 3 bases and J dropped 4; count of bases not matched to a gene: 10. Germline-derived CDR1 and CDR2 are MNHNS and SASEGT. The CDR3 has 17 residues. As DNA, the CDR3 is TGTGCCAGCAGTGATCGAGCACGGACTAGCGGGGCGTACGAGCAGTACTTC. Its translation: CASSDRARTSGAYEQYF.

This clonotype occurred a few times. The chain carries TRBV7-9 and TRBJ1-1; no reliable D call. The V and J ends lost 4 bases and 2 bases respectively, with 8 bases between them. This CDR3 is built from 13 residues. Germline CDR1 and CDR2: SEHNR and FQNEAQ (reference sequence). The CDR3 DNA is TGTGCCAGCAGCTATGGATCAAACACTGAAGCTTTCTTT. Amino acid sequence: CASSYGSNTEAFF.

The genes are TRBV6-1 and TRBJ1-5, with 7 bases identical to TRBD1. The CDR3 has 13 residues. Germline values: CDR1 MNHNS, CDR2 SASEGT. After removal of 4 bases from V and 4 bases from J, the junction contained 1 base not matched to a gene. The CDR3 bases are TGTGCCAGCAGTGCAGGGGGGAATCAGCCCCAGCATTTT. Translated: CASSAGGNQPQHF.